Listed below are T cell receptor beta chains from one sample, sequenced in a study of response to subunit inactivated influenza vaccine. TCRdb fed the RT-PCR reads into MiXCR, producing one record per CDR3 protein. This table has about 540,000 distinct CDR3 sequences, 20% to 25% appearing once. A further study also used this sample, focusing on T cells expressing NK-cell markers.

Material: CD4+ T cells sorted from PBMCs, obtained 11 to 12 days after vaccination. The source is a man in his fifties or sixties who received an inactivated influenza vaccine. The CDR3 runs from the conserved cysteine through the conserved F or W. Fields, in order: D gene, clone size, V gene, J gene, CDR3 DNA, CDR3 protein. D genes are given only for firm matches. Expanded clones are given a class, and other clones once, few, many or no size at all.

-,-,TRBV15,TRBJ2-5,TGTGCCACCAGCAGAGATCGCGGAGGAACCCAGTACTTC,CATSRDRGGTQYF
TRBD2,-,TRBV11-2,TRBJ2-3,TGTGCCAGCAGCTATAGACTAGCGGGAGATACGCAGTATTTT,CASSYRLAGDTQYF
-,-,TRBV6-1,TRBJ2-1,TGTGCCAGCATCAGCTACAATGAGCAGTTCTTC,CASISYNEQFF
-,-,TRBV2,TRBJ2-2,TGTGCCAGCAGTGTTACCGTGAACACCGGGGAGCTGTTTTTT,CASSVTVNTGELFF
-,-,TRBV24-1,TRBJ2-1,TGTGCCACCAGTGACCTGTTAAATCAAAATGAGCAGTTCTTC,CATSDLLNQNEQFF
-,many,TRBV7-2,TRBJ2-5,TGTGCCAGCAGCTGGTCGGAGGGGGAGACCCAGTACTTC,CASSWSEGETQYF
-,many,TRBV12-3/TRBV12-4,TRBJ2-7,TGTGCCAGCAGTTTAATGGGTTTCTCCTACGAGCAGTACTTC,CASSLMGFSYEQYF
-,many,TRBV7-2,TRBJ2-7,TGTGCCAGCAGCCTGTCGCCCGAAGGACGAGGGCAGTACTTC,CASSLSPEGRGQYF
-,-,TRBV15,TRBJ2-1,TGTGCCACCAGCAGGCAGGGCAGCGGTGAGCAGTTCTTC,CATSRQGSGEQFF
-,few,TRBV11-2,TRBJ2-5,TGTGCCAGCAGCTTAAGTACGGGGGAGACCCAGTACTTC,CASSLSTGETQYF
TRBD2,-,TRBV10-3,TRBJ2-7,TGTGCCATCAAACTAGCGGGAGGGTCCGAGCAGTACTTC,CAIKLAGGSEQYF
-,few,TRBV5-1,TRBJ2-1,TGCGCCAGCAGCTTGGCACCTAGGGGCGATGAGCAGTTCTTC,CASSLAPRGDEQFF
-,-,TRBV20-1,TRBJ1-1,TGCAGTGCCCCAAGTCAGGTGAACACTGAAGCTTTCTTT,CSAPSQVNTEAFF
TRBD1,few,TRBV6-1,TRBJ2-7,TGTGCCAGCAGCGAACCCGGGACAGGATCCTACGAGCAGTACTTC,CASSEPGTGSYEQYF
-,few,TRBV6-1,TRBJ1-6,TGTGCCAGCAGCCAAGGTTTAAGGGTAGTCGGATCACCCCTCCACTTT,CASSQGLRVVGSPLHF
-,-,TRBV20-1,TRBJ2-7,TGCAGTGCTCAGCGGGCTACCTACGAGCAGTACTTC,CSAQRATYEQYF
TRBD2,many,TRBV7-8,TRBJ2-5,TGTGCCAGCAGCTTAGGCACCGGGACTAGCGGAGTCCGGAGTGTTATGGCCCAGTACTTC,CASSLGTGTSGVRSVMAQYF
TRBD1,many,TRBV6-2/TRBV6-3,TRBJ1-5,TGTGCCAGCAGCGAGACAGGGGGCTATCAGCCCCAGCATTTT,CASSETGGYQPQHF
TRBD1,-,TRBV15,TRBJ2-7,TGTGCCACCAGCAGAGCCCAGGGGGCCAGTGGTTACGAGCAGTACTTC,CATSRAQGASGYEQYF
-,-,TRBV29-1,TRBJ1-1,TGCAGCGTTGAACAGGCGAACACTGAAGCTTTCTTT,CSVEQANTEAFF
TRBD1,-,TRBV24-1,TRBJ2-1,TGTGCCACCAGTGTTCAAGACAGGGGAAGTTACAATGAGCAGTTCTTC,CATSVQDRGSYNEQFF
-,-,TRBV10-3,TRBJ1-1,TGTGCCATCAGTGTTCTGTTGAACACTGAAGCTTTCTTT,CAISVLLNTEAFF
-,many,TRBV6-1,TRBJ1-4,TGTGCCAGCAGTATCAACAGTGGGGAAAAACTGTTTTTT,CASSINSGEKLFF
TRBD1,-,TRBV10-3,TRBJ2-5,TGTGCCTCTAGGACAGGGGGCCAATACCAAGAGACCCAGTACTTC,CASRTGGQYQETQYF
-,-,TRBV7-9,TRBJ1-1,TGTGCCAGCAGCTTAGGTCCGGGAAACACTGAAGCTTTCTTT,CASSLGPGNTEAFF
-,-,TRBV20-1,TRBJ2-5,TGCAGTGCCGAGTCAGAGACCCAGTACTTC,CSAESETQYF
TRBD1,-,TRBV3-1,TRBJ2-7,TGTGCCAGCAGCCCCGGACAGGGGTGGTACGAGCAGTACTTC,CASSPGQGWYEQYF
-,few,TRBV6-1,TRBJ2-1,TGTGCCAGCAGACGCAGGGACTACAATGAGCAGTTCTTC,CASRRRDYNEQFF
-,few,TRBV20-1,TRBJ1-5,TGCAGTGCTAGTCGAGGGGATAGCAATCAGCCCCAGCATTTT,CSASRGDSNQPQHF
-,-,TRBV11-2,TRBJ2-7,TGTGCCAGCAGCTCCGGACGGGGATCCTACGAGCAGTACTTC,CASSSGRGSYEQYF
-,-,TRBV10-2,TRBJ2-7,TGCGCCAGCGGTGTACGGGCCAGGATCTACGAGCAGTACTTC,CASGVRARIYEQYF
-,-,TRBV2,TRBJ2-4,TGTGCCAGCAGATTCCAAGCGGACATTCAGTACTTC,CASRFQADIQYF
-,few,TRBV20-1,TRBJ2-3,TGCAGTGCTAGTTGGGGCGGTTACACAGATACGCAGTATTTT,CSASWGGYTDTQYF
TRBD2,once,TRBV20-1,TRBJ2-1,TGCAGAGTCCGGGGGACTAACATGAATGAGCAGTTCTTC,CRVRGTNMNEQFF
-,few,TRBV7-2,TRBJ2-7,TGTGCCAGCAGCTTAGAGTCCAACTACGAGCAGTACTTC,CASSLESNYEQYF
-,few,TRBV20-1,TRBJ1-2,TGCAGTGCTAACAGGCTTCAGTTTGTTGCTGGCTACACCTTC,CSANRLQFVAGYTF
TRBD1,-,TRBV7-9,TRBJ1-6,TGTGCCAGCAGCTCCGGGACAGGGTGGAATTCACCCCTCCACTTT,CASSSGTGWNSPLHF
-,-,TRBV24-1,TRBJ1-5,TGTGCCACCAGTACGGGGGCAGGCTTCAATCAGCCCCAGCATTTT,CATSTGAGFNQPQHF
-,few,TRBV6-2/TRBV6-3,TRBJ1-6,TGTGCCAGCAGTTACCGGCGGGGCGAGGAAAATTCACCCCTCCACTTT,CASSYRRGEENSPLHF
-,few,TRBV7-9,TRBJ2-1,TGTGCCAGCAGCTTGGGGTTGGAGGCAACTCAGTGGAATGAGCAGTTCTTC,CASSLGLEATQWNEQFF
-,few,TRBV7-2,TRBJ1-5,TGTGCCAGCAGCTTAGTGGAGGGCAATCAGCCCCAGCATTTT,CASSLVEGNQPQHF
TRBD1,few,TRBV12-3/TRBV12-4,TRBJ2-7,TGTGCCAGCAAACCGGGACAGGGTTCCTACGAGCAGTACTTC,CASKPGQGSYEQYF